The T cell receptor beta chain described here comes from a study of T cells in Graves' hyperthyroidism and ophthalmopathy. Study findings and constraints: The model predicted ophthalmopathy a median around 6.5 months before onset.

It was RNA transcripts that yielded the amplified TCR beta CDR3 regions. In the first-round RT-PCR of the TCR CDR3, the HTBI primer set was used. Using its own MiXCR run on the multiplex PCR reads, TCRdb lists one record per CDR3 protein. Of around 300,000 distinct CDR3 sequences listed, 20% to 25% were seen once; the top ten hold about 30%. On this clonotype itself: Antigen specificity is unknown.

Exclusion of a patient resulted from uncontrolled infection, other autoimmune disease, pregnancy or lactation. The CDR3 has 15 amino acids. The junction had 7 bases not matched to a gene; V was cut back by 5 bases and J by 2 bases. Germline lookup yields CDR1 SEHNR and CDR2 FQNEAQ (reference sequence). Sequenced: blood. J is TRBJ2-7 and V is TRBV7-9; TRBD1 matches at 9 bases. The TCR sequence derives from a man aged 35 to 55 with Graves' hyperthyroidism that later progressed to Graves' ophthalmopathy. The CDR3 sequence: CASSLTRQGAYEQYF. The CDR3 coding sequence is TGTGCCAGCAGCCTGACTCGACAGGGGGCCTACGAGCAGTACTTC.